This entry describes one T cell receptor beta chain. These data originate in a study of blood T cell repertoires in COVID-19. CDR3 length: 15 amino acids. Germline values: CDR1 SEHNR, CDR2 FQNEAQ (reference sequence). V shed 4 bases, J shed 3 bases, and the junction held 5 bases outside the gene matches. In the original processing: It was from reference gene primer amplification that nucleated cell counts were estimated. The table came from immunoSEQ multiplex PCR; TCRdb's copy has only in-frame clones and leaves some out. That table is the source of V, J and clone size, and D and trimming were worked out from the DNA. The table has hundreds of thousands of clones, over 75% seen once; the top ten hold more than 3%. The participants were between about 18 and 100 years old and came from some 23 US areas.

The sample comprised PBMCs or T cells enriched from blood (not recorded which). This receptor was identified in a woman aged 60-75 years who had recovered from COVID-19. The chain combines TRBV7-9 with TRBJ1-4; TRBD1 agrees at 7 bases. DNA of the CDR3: TGTGCCAGCAGCTCGCAGGGACAGCCTAATGAAAAACTGTTTTTT. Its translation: CASSSQGQPNEKLFF.